Below are 4 T cell receptor beta chains sequenced from a single sample in a study of beta chain features in type 1 diabetes. The antigens for these receptors are not known. General study results and limits: When Type 1 diabetes patients were examined, their TCRB CDR3s proved moderately but significantly shorter in all four CD4+ subsets.

The isolated RNA, all of it, was reverse transcribed, so expressed TCRB transcripts were what got sequenced. Generated by immunoSEQ multiplex PCR, the TCRdb table keeps only in-frame clones and is missing some. The sample contains about 650,000 clones, around 12% of which appear only once. The specimen was naive CD4+ T cells from blood. The receptors come from a man aged 30 to 45 with type 1 diabetes.

This clone came up a few times. V gene TRBV2 combines with J gene TRBJ2-7, with 7 bases identical to TRBD1. Germline CDR1 SNHLY, CDR2 FYNNEI. Unmatched junction bases numbered 11, after V lost 6 bases and J lost 6 bases. This CDR3 contains 14 residues. CDR3 in amino acids: CASSATGRKGEQYF. The DNA of the CDR3 is TGTGCCAGCAGCGCGACAGGGAGAAAGGGCGAGCAGTACTTC.

This chain links TRBV7-2 with TRBJ2-3, with 9 bases aligning to TRBD2. Germline values: CDR1 SGHTA, CDR2 FQGNSA. After removal of 1 base from V and 2 bases from J, the junction contained 7 bases not matched to a gene. CDR3 length: 17 amino acids. CDR3 sequence reads: CASSLGGLAGPTDTQYF. The CDR3 coding sequence is TGTGCCAGCAGCTTAGGAGGGCTAGCGGGGCCCACAGATACGCAGTATTTT.

V and J are TRBV5-4 and TRBJ1-1; 7 nucleotides agree with TRBD1. The CDR3 has 14 residues. CDR1 and CDR2 from the germline V gene are SGHNT and YYREEE (reference sequence). Trimming removed 2 bases from V and 1 base from J; junction bases left unmatched: 2. This CDR3 is CASSFRDRNTEAFF. The CDR3 nucleotides are TGTGCCAGCAGCTTCCGGGACAGGAACACTGAAGCTTTCTTT.

The chain is built from TRBV30 and TRBJ2-1, with 9 nucleotides matching TRBD1. CDR1 is GTSNPN, CDR2 SVGIG, per germline (reference sequence). The CDR3 loop spans 16 amino acids. V shed 3 bases and J 7 bases; nucleotides not matched to a gene: 13. The CDR3 is CAWRDRDRVYPNEQFF. CDR3 nucleotides: TGTGCCTGGAGGGACCGGGACAGGGTTTACCCAAATGAGCAGTTCTTC.